A single sample gave rise to the 27 T cell receptor beta chains below, sequenced in a study of cytomegalovirus exposure and HLA in healthy donors. Use of 60 Vbeta and 13 Jbeta primers characterized the PCR. Produced via immunoSEQ multiplex PCR; TCRdb's table is partial and in-frame only. The sample shows about 130,000 clones, roughly four fifths of them seen only once. The sequenced sample was PBMCs. These receptors all come from a middle-aged woman in good health and CMV-seropositive.

The chain uses TRBV6-4 and TRBJ2-5; maybe TRBD2 (6 bases). The J call is in doubt because the DNA end fits TRBJ2-7 better. The CDR3 length is 14 residues. Germline CDR1 is MRHNA and CDR2 is SNTAGT. The CDR3 bases are TGTGCCAGCAGTGACCGCCCGGGAGTGGGCGAGCAGTACTTC. It encodes CASSDRPGVGEQYF.

This clone was recorded a few times. V is TRBV7-3 and J is TRBJ2-3, with 10 bases aligning to TRBD2. Trimming took 3 bases from V and 10 from J; bases not matched to a gene: 10. CDR3 length: 15 amino acids. Germline lookup yields CDR1 SGHTA and CDR2 FQGTGA. CDR3 region: CASSFVLAGESPQYF. The CDR3 nucleotides read TGTGCCAGCAGCTTTGTCCTAGCGGGAGAATCTCCGCAGTATTTT.

The chain links TRBV13 to TRBJ1-1; D remains ambiguous. Germline CDR1 and CDR2: PRHDT and FYEKMQ (reference sequence). The V end lost 2 bases, the J end lost 0 bases, and 4 bases lay between the germline ends. The CDR3 consists of 13 residues. CDR3 loop: CASSLQMNTEAFF. As DNA, the CDR3 is TGTGCCAGCAGCTTACAAATGAACACTGAAGCTTTCTTT.

This clone was seen only a few times. This chain uses TRBV29-1 with TRBJ1-2, with 9 bases matching TRBD1. V lost 6 bases to trimming and J lost 5 bases; unmatched junction nucleotides: 13. Germline loops: CDR1 SQVTM, CDR2 ANQGSEA. The CDR3 sequence is 15 residues long. The DNA for the CDR3 is TGCAGCGTGAGGAACCTCGCCGGACAGGGGTATGGCTACACCTTC. Its translation: CSVRNLAGQGYGYTF. The full variable domain, with the rest looked up from reference TRBV29-1 and TRBJ1-2, is SAVISQKPSRDICQRGTSLTIQCQVDSQVTMMFWYRQQPGQSLTLIATANQGSEATYESGFVIDKFPISRPNLTFSTLTVSNMSPEDSSIYLCSVRNLAGQGYGYTFGSGTRLTVV.

J is TRBJ1-2 and V is TRBV6-1; TRBD1 is a possible D gene (6 bases). The V end lost 4 bases, the J end lost 5 bases, and 11 bases lay between the germline ends. Germline values: CDR1 MNHNS, CDR2 SASEGT. CDR3 length equals 13 residues. The CDR3 is CASSGSGAYGYTF. The CDR3 bases are TGTGCCAGCAGTGGATCAGGGGCTTATGGCTACACCTTC.

The chain links TRBV7-9 to TRBJ2-7; D remains ambiguous. This CDR3 contains 12 residues. Trimming cost V 1 base and J 6 bases, with 7 bases left between them. The germline gives CDR1 SEHNR, CDR2 FQNEAQ (reference sequence). CDR3 amino acids: CASSLGASEQYF. In DNA, the CDR3 is TGTGCCAGCAGCTTAGGGGCCTCCGAGCAGTACTTC.

The J gene is TRBJ1-1, the V gene TRBV30; tentatively, D is TRBD1 (5 bases). Deletions cut 5 bases from V and 1 base from J, with 8 bases between. This CDR3 spans 12 amino acids. Germline lookup yields CDR1 GTSNPN and CDR2 SVGIG (reference sequence). The CDR3 is CAWARGNTEAFF. DNA of the CDR3: TGTGCCTGGGCAAGGGGGAACACTGAAGCTTTCTTT.

The chain recombines TRBV7-8 with TRBJ2-1; 9 nucleotides align to TRBD2. The V gene's germline CDR1 is SGHVS and CDR2 FQNEAQ. Trimming removed 1 base from V and 9 bases from J; junction bases left unmatched: 10. The CDR3 totals 16 residues. The CDR3 sequence: CASSLEVAGVVGEQFF. The CDR3 DNA follows: TGTGCCAGCAGCTTAGAGGTAGCGGGAGTCGTCGGTGAGCAGTTCTTC.

The gene calls are TRBV25-1 and TRBJ2-1; TRBD2 agrees at 8 bases. Germline assignment: CDR1 MGHDK and CDR2 SYGVNS. V gave up 3 bases and J gave up 3 bases; unmatched junction bases: 1. The CDR3 has 14 amino acids. The CDR3 sequence is CASSESGSYNEQFF. CDR3 bases: TGTGCCAGCAGTGAGAGCGGGAGCTACAATGAGCAGTTCTTC.

The chain carries TRBV11-2 and TRBJ2-2; a weak D match, TRBD1 (8 bases). This CDR3 is built from 15 residues. Germline CDR1 reads SGHAT; CDR2 reads FQNNGV. Trimming pared 2 bases from V and 7 bases from J, leaving 14 bases between. The CDR3 bases are TGTGCCAGCAGCTTAATACAGGGGGGGATCGGGGAGCTGTTTTTT. Encoded protein: CASSLIQGGIGELFF.

CDR3 nucleotides: TGTGCCAGCAGTGGACTTAGCGGGAGGGCCACAGATACGCAGTATTTT. Protein product: CASSGLSGRATDTQYF. The J gene is TRBJ2-3, the V gene TRBV6-1, with 11 bases fitting TRBD2. V lost 4 bases, J lost 2 bases, and 5 bases stayed unmatched. The length of the CDR3 is 16 residues. The germline CDR1 and CDR2 sequences are MNHNS and SASEGT.

Details on this clone: Additional DNA sequences in this sample encode the identical CDR3. The V call is TRBV7-3, the J call TRBJ2-1; no definite D call. Germline CDR1 and CDR2: SGHTA and FQGTGA. Trimming removed 0 bases at V and 6 bases at J, with 6 bases between. The CDR3 runs 13 residues. CDR3 protein: CASSLTGGNEQFF. Written as DNA, the CDR3 is TGTGCCAGCAGCTTAACTGGCGGCAATGAGCAGTTCTTC.

The gene calls are TRBV19 and TRBJ1-1; D is undetermined. V lost 1 base and J lost 0, with 9 bases in between. CDR1 and CDR2 from the germline V gene are LNHDA and SQIVND (reference sequence). CDR3 length: 15 residues. CDR3 amino acids: CASSIGRPLNTEAFF. DNA for the CDR3: TGTGCCAGTAGTATAGGGCGGCCTTTGAACACTGAAGCTTTCTTT.

The chain couples TRBV23-1 to TRBJ2-1; TRBD2 is a possible D gene (6 bases). TRBV23-1 is known as an ORF, though its function is uncertain. CDR3 length: 18 amino acids. V lost 0 bases to trimming and J lost 4 bases, with 19 bases between them. CDR3 nucleotides: TGCGCCAGCAGTCAATCGAATTGGCGGGAAGGCTTTTACAATGAGCAGTTCTTC. It yields the protein CASSQSNWREGFYNEQFF.

V usage is TRBV7-9 and J usage is TRBJ2-1; no clear D gene. The V end lost 6 bases, the J end lost 0 bases, and 12 bases lay between the germline ends. This CDR3 has 15 residues. Germline V gene data show CDR1 as SEHNR and CDR2 as FQNEAQ (reference sequence). CDR3 sequence: CASSLVPSSYNEQFF. The CDR3 region has the DNA TGTGCCAGCAGTTTGGTTCCGAGCTCCTACAATGAGCAGTTCTTC.

The chain combines TRBV25-1 with TRBJ2-1; D is ambiguous. The CDR3 is made up of 14 amino acids. V dropped 4 bases and J dropped 2 bases, with 9 bases sitting between them. Germline CDR1 is MGHDK and CDR2 is SYGVNS. The CDR3 reads CASSGKLPYNEQFF. CDR3 sequence (DNA): TGTGCCAGCAGTGGCAAGCTACCCTACAATGAGCAGTTCTTC.

The rearrangement links TRBV5-5 to TRBJ2-1; TRBD2 aligns across 9 bases. Per the germline V gene, CDR1 is SGHKS and CDR2 is YYEKEE (reference sequence). Germline trimming cut 1 base from V and 7 bases from J; bases unmatched to any gene: 15. The CDR3 covers 18 residues. The CDR3 is CASSLWESREGLVNEQFF. The DNA of the CDR3 is TGTGCCAGCAGCTTGTGGGAGTCGCGGGAGGGCCTAGTTAATGAGCAGTTCTTC.

V is TRBV5-1 and J is TRBJ1-5; D not resolved. This CDR3 has 15 amino acids. V was cut by 1 base and J by 0 bases, with 8 bases left in between. Germline assignment: CDR1 SGHRS and CDR2 YFSETQ. DNA for the CDR3: TGCGCCAGCAGCTTGTTTTCGGGTAGCAATCAGCCCCAGCATTTT. Its protein is CASSLFSGSNQPQHF. Drawing the rest from reference TRBV5-1 and TRBJ1-5, the complete variable domain is KAGVTQTPRYLIKTRGQQVTLSCSPISGHRSVSWYQQTPGQGLQFLFEYFSETQRNKGNFPGRFSGRQFSNSRSEMNVSTLELGDSALYLCASSLFSGSNQPQHFGDGTRLSIL.

The J gene is TRBJ2-7, the V gene TRBV9, with 7 bases fitting TRBD2. Germline loops: CDR1 SGDLS, CDR2 YYNGEE. This CDR3 has 14 amino acids. The V gene end was trimmed by 5 bases and the J gene end by 1 base; junction bases not matched to a gene: 6. CDR3 in DNA: TGTGCCAGCAGTCGGGGCGGGAGTTCCTACGAGCAGTACTTC. Amino acid sequence: CASSRGGSSYEQYF.

This clone was seen more than once but under ten times. The chain joins TRBV15 to TRBJ2-7; D gene unclear. The length of the CDR3 is 13 residues. Trimming took off 0 bases at V and 2 bases at J, with 5 bases between the two ends. CDR1 is LNHNV and CDR2 is YYDKDF in the germline V gene (reference sequence). This chain's CDR3 is CATSRDLPYEQYF. The DNA of the CDR3 is TGTGCCACCAGCAGAGATCTCCCCTACGAGCAGTACTTC.

This clone was found a few times. A read error may account for a junction end that differs from germline. The V and J genes are TRBV7-7 and TRBJ2-7; D possibly corresponds to TRBD1 (5 bases). Germline V gene data show CDR1 as SSHAT and CDR2 as FNYEAQ (reference sequence). CDR3 size: 13 residues. DNA for the CDR3: TGTGCTAGCAGCCAAGGACAACTCGACGAGCAGTACTTC. Amino acids: CASSQGQLDEQYF.

V usage is TRBV14 and J usage is TRBJ2-1, with D possibly TRBD2 on 5 matching bases. The germline V gene has CDR1 SGHDN and CDR2 FVKESK. This CDR3 region has 15 residues. The V gene lost 4 bases and the J gene lost 0 bases, with 10 bases spanning the gap. CDR3 nucleotides: TGTGCCAGCAGCCCCATCCGGGGCTCCTACAATGAGCAGTTCTTC. Amino acids: CASSPIRGSYNEQFF.

CDR3: CASSSTGGEETQYF. The CDR3 nucleotides read TGTGCCAGCAGCTCAACAGGGGGCGAAGAGACCCAGTACTTC. The J gene is TRBJ2-5, the V gene TRBV5-5; TRBD1 agrees at 9 bases. The CDR3 totals 14 residues. Germline-derived CDR1 and CDR2 are SGHKS and YYEKEE (reference sequence). Losses at the gene ends were 3 bases for V and 3 bases for J; bases not matched to a gene: 3.

This chain links TRBV7-2 with TRBJ1-5; TRBD1 matches 9 bases. V lost 1 base, J lost 9 bases, and 7 bases stayed unmatched. CDR3 size: 15 residues. CDR1 and CDR2 (germline): SGHTA, FQGNSA. The CDR3 protein is CASSLGTGALWPQHF. In DNA form, the CDR3 reads TGTGCCAGCAGCTTAGGGACAGGGGCTCTTTGGCCCCAGCATTTT. Drawing the rest from reference TRBV7-2 and TRBJ1-5, the complete variable domain is GAGVSQSPSNKVTEKGKDVELRCDPISGHTALYWYRQSLGQGLEFLIYFQGNSAPDKSGLPSDRFSAERTGGSVSTLTIQRTQQEDSAVYLCASSLGTGALWPQHFGDGTRLSIL.

The rearrangement uses TRBV6-1 and TRBJ2-7; no clear D gene. The CDR3 consists of 13 residues. The germline V and J ends were trimmed by 3 bases and 2 bases, with 8 bases remaining between them. The germline gives CDR1 MNHNS, CDR2 SASEGT. The CDR3 protein is CASSEAVPYEQYF. The DNA for the CDR3 is TGTGCCAGCAGTGAGGCGGTTCCCTACGAGCAGTACTTC.

Only a few counts were recorded for this clone. J is TRBJ2-1 and V is TRBV4-1; TRBD2 matches at 10 bases. This CDR3 comprises 17 residues. CDR1 and CDR2 from the germline V gene are MGHRA and YSYEKL. The V gene end was trimmed by 0 bases and the J gene end by 0 bases; junction bases not matched to a gene: 2. The CDR3 loop reads CASSQDPSGSSYNEQFF. CDR3 DNA: TGCGCCAGCAGCCAAGACCCTAGCGGGAGCTCCTACAATGAGCAGTTCTTC.

This sequence joins TRBV13 and TRBJ2-1; 7 positions match TRBD2. The CDR3 spans 16 residues. Germline V lookup: CDR1 PRHDT, CDR2 FYEKMQ (reference sequence). V dropped 5 bases and J dropped 0; count of bases not matched to a gene: 7. The CDR3 reads CASSNFRGSSYNEQFF. CDR3 DNA: TGTGCCAGCAGCAACTTTCGCGGGAGCTCCTACAATGAGCAGTTCTTC.